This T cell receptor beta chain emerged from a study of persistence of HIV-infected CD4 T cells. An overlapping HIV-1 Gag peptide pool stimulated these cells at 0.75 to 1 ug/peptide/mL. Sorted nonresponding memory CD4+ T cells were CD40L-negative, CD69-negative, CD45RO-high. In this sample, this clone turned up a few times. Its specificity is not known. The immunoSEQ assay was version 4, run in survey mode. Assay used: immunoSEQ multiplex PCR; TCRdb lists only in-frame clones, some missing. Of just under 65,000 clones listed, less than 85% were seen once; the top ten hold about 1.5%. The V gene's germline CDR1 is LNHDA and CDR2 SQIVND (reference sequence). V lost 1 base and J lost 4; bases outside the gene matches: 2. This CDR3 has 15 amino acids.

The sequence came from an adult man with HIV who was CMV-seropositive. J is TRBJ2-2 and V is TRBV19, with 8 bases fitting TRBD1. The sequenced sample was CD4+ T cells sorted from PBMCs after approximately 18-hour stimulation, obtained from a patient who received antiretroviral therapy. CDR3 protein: CASSIGTGSTGELFF. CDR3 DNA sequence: TGTGCCAGTAGTATAGGGACAGGGTCCACCGGGGAGCTGTTTTTT.